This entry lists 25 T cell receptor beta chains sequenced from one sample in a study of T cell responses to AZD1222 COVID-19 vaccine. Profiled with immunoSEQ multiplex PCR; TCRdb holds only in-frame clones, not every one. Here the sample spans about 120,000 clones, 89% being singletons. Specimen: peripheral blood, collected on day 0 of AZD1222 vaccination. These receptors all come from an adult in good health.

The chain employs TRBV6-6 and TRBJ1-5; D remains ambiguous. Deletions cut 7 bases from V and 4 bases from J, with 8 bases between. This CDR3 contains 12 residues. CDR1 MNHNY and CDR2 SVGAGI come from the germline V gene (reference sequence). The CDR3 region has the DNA TGTGCCAGCACCGTGCCGAATCAGCCCCAGCATTTT. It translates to CASTVPNQPQHF.

The CDR3 sequence: CASSLVALPEKLFF. The DNA of the CDR3 is TGTGCCAGCAGCTTAGTCGCCCTTCCTGAAAAACTGTTTTTT. This chain uses TRBV11-2 with TRBJ1-4; D uncertain. This CDR3 has 14 amino acids. V lost 1 base and J 7 bases, leaving 10 bases between the germline ends. Germline values: CDR1 SGHAT, CDR2 FQNNGV.

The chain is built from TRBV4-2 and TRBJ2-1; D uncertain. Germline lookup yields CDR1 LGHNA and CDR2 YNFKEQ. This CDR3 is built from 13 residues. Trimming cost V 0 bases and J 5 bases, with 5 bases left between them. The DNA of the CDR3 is TGTGCCAGCAGCCAAGAAGCCCACAATGAGCAGTTCTTC. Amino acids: CASSQEAHNEQFF.

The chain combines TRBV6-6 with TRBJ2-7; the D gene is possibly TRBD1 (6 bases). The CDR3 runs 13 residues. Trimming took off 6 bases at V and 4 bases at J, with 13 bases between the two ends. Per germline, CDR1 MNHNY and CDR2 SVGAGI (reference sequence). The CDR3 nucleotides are TGTGCCAGCAGGCCGGGACACCTTTACGAGCAGTACTTC. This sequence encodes CASRPGHLYEQYF.

CDR3 sequence (DNA): TGTGCCTGGAGAGGACTAGCGGGGGCTGTAGATACGCAGTATTTT. This encodes CAWRGLAGAVDTQYF. The chain couples TRBV30 to TRBJ2-3; 13 nucleotides line up with TRBD2. The germline V gene has CDR1 GTSNPN and CDR2 SVGIG (reference sequence). CDR3 length: 15 amino acids. Trimming removed 3 bases from V and 5 bases from J; junction bases left unmatched: 5. The entire variable domain, with the rest obtained from reference TRBV30 and TRBJ2-3, is as follows: SQTIHQWPATLVQPVGSPLSLECTVEGTSNPNLYWYRQAAGRGLQLLFYSVGIGQISSEVPQNLSASRPQDRQFILSSKKLLLSDSGFYLCAWRGLAGAVDTQYFGPGTRLTVL.

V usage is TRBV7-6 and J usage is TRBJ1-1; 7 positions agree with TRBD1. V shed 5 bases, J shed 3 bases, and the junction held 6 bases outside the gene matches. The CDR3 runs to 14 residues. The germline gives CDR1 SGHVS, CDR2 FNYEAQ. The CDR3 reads CASSDRVGDTEAFF. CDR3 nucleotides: TGTGCCAGCAGCGACAGGGTGGGGGACACTGAAGCTTTCTTT.

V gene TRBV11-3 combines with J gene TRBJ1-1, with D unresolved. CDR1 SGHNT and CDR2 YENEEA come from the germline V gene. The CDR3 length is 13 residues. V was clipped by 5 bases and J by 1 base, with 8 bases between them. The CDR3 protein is CASSDDTNTEAFF. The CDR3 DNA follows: TGTGCCAGCAGCGATGACACGAACACTGAAGCTTTCTTT.

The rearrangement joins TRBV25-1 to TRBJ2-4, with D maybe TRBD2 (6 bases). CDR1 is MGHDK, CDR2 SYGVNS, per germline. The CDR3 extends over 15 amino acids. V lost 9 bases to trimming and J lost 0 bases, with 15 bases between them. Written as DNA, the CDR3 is TGTGCCAGATGGGGGGACTCCCTAGCCAAAAACATTCAGTACTTC. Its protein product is CARWGDSLAKNIQYF.

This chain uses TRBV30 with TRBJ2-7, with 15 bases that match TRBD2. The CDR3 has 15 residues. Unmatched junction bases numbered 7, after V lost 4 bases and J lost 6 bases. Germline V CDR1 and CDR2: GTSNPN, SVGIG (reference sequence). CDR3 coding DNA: TGTGCCTGGACGCTCGGACTAGCGGGGGGGCGCGAGCAGTACTTC. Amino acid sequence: CAWTLGLAGGREQYF.

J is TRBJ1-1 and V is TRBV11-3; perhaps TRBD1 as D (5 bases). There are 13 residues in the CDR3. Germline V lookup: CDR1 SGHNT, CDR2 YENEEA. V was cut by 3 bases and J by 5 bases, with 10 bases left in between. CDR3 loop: CASSFYEGTEAFF. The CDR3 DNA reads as TGTGCCAGCAGCTTCTACGAGGGGACTGAAGCTTTCTTT.

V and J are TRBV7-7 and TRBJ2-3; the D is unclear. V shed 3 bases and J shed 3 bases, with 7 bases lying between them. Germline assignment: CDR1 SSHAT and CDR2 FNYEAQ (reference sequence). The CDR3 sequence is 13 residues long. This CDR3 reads CASSFGRTDTQYF. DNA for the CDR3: TGTGCCAGCAGCTTTGGCAGGACAGATACGCAGTATTTT.

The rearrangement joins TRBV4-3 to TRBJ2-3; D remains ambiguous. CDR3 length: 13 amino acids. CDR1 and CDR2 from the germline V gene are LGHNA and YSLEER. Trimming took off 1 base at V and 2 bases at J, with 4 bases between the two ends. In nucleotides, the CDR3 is TGCGCCAGCAGCCAAGGGCCCACAGATACGCAGTATTTT. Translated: CASSQGPTDTQYF.

This chain's CDR3 is CASSPSGFTGELFF. CDR3 DNA: TGTGCCAGCAGTCCCTCAGGATTCACCGGGGAGCTGTTTTTT. The J gene is TRBJ2-2, the V gene TRBV6-5; D is unresolved. V was shortened by 5 bases and J by 4 bases, with 11 bases between the two germline ends. This CDR3 contains 14 residues. CDR1 and CDR2 (germline): MNHEY, SVGAGI.

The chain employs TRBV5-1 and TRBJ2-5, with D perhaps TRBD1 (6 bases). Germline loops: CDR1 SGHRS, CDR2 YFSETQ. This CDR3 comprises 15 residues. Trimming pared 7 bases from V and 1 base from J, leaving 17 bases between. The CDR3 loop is CASSPGARGQETQYF. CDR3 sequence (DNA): TGCGCCAGCTCCCCAGGGGCGCGAGGCCAAGAGACCCAGTACTTC.

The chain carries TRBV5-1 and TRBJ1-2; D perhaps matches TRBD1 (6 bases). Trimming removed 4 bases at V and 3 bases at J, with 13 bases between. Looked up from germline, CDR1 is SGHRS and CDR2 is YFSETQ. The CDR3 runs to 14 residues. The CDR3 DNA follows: TGCGCCAGCAGCAAGGAACAGGGCTACTATGGCTACACCTTC. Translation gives CASSKEQGYYGYTF.

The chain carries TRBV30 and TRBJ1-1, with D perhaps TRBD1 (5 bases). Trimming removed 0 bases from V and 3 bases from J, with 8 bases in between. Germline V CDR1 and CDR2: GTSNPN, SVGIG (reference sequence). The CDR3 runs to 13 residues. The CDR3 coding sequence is TGTGCCTGGAGTGTCTGGGGCGACACTGAAGCTTTCTTT. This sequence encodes CAWSVWGDTEAFF.

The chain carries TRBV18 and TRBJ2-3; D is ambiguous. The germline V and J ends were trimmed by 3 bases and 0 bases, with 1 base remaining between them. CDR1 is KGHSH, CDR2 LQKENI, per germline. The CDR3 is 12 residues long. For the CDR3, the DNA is TGTGCCAGCTCACCTAGCACAGATACGCAGTATTTT. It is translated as CASSPSTDTQYF.

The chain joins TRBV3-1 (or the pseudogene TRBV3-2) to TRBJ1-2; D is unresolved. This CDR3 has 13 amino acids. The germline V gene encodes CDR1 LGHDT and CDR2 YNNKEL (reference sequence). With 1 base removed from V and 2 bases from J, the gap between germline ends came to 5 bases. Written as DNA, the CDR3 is TGTGCCAGCAGCCAAGCTGGGAACTATGGCTACACCTTC. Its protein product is CASSQAGNYGYTF.

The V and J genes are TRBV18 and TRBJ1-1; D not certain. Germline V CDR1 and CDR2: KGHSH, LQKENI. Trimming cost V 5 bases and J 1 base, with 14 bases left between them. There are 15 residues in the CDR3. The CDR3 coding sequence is TGTGCCAGCTCAGAGAAAGGAGGAGGGAACACTGAAGCTTTCTTT. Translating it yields CASSEKGGGNTEAFF.

The DNA for the CDR3 is TGTGCCAGCAGTGATGAACGAACGGGACGTAGGACTGAAGCTTTCTTT. Translating gives CASSDERTGRRTEAFF. The rearrangement joins TRBV2 to TRBJ1-1, with a tentative D call TRBD1 (5 bases). The CDR3 is 16 residues long. The germline V gene has CDR1 SNHLY and CDR2 FYNNEI. V lost 3 bases, J lost 5 bases, and 19 bases lay in between.

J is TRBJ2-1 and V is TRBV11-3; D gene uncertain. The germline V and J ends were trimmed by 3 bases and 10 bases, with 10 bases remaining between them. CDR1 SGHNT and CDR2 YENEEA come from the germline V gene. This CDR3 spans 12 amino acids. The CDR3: CASSLEGREQFF. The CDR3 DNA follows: TGTGCCAGCAGCTTGGAAGGTAGGGAGCAGTTCTTC. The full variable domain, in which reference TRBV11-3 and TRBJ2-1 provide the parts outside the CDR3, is EAGVVQSPRYKIIEKKQPVAFWCNPISGHNTLYWYLQNLGQGPELLIRYENEEAVDDSQLPKDRFSAERLKGVDSTLKIQPAELGDSAVYLCASSLEGREQFFGPGTRLTVL.

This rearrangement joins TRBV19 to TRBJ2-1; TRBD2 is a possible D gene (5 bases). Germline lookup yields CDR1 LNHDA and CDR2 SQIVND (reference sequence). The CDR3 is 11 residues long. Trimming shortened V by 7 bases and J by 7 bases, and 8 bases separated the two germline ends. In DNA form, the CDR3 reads TGTGCCAGTACAACGGGGAATGAGCAGTTCTTC. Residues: CASTTGNEQFF.

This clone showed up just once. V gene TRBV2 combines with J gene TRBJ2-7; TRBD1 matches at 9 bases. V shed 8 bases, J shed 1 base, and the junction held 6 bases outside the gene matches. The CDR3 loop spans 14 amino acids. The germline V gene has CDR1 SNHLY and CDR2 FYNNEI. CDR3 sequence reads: CASDSGTGSYEQYF. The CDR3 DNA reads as TGTGCCAGCGACAGCGGGACAGGGTCCTACGAGCAGTACTTC.

The CDR3 sequence: CASSHYTGTDYGYTF. In DNA, the CDR3 is TGTGCCAGCAGCCATTATACAGGGACCGACTATGGCTACACCTTC. The chain joins TRBV7-2 to TRBJ1-2, with D possibly TRBD1 on 6 matching bases. Looked up from germline, CDR1 is SGHTA and CDR2 is FQGNSA. V lost 5 bases and J 3 bases, leaving 16 bases between the germline ends. This CDR3 has 15 amino acids.

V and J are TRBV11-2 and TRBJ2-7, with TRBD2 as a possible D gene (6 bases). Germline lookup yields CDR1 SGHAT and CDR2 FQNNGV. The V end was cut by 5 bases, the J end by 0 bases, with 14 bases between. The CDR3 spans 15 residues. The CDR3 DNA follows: TGTGCCAGCAGCGCGGGACTGGGGGGCTCCTACGAGCAGTACTTC. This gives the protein CASSAGLGGSYEQYF.